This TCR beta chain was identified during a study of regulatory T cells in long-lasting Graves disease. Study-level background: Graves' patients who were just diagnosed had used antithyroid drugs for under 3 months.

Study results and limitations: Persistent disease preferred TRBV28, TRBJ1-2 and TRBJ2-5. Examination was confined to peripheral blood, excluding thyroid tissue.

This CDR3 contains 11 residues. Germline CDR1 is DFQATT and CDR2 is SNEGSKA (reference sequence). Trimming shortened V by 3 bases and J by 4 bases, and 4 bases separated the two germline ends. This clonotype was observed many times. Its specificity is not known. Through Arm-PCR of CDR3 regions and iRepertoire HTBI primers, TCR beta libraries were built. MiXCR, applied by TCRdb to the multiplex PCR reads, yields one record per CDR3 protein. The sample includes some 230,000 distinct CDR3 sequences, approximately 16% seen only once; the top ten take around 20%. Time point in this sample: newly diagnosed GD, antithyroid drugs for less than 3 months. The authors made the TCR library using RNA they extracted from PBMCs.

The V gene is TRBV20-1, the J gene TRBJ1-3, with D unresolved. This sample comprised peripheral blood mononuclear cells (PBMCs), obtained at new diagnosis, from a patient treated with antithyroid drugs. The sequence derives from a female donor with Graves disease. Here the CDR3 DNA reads TGCAGTGCTAGGTGGGGAAACACCATATATTTT. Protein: CSARWGNTIYF.